The rows below give T cell receptor beta chains drawn from one sample of a study of T cells after yellow fever vaccination. Via MiXCR, TCRdb re-called the 5' RACE reads, giving one row per CDR3 protein. The data show 170,000 or so distinct CDR3 sequences, roughly 6.2% seen once. The specimen comprised CD4+ T cells sorted from PBMCs, sampled on the day of the first yellow fever vaccination. These receptors were taken from a man aged 18-30 years who received the YFV17D yellow fever vaccine. Both conserved end residues are part of each CDR3. D genes are given only for firm matches. A clone size is listed for some rows: how often the clone was seen (once, few, many), or a class if it is expanded.

J	size	D	V	CDR3	DNA
TRBJ2-7	many	NA	TRBV5-1	CASSTTAYEQYF	TGCGCCAGCAGCACAACAGCATACGAGCAGTACTTC
TRBJ1-1	many	NA	TRBV10-3	CAISGSGVDTEAFF	TGTGCCATCAGTGGTTCAGGGGTAGACACTGAAGCTTTCTTT
TRBJ1-1	NA	NA	TRBV4-3	CASSQEVWVEAFF	TGCGCCAGCAGCCAAGAAGTGTGGGTTGAAGCTTTCTTT
TRBJ2-3	NA	NA	TRBV20-1	CSAEKAGDTQYF	TGCAGTGCTGAAAAAGCGGGCGATACGCAGTATTTT
TRBJ2-5	many	TRBD1	TRBV5-1	CASSQGGQGYETQYF	TGCGCCAGCAGCCAAGGAGGACAGGGGTACGAGACCCAGTACTTC
TRBJ1-2	NA	NA	TRBV12-3/TRBV12-4	CASSPGVTNYGYTF	TGTGCCAGCAGTCCCGGGGTGACTAACTATGGCTACACCTTC
TRBJ2-1	few	TRBD1	TRBV19	CASSIEGANNEQFF	TGTGCCAGTAGTATCGAGGGGGCGAACAATGAGCAGTTCTTC
TRBJ1-1	many	NA	TRBV20-1	CSARDRGEGKAFF	TGCAGTGCTAGAGATAGGGGCGAGGGCAAGGCTTTCTTT
TRBJ2-2	many	NA	TRBV7-3	CASSFSPKSGELFF	TGTGCCAGCAGCTTCTCCCCTAAGTCCGGGGAGCTGTTTTTT
TRBJ1-5	few	NA	TRBV5-5	CASSLQQGSNQPQHF	TGTGCCAGCAGCTTGCAGCAGGGTAGCAATCAGCCCCAGCATTTT
TRBJ2-6	many	NA	TRBV20-1	CSAPGTSGANVLTF	TGCAGTGCCCCCGGTACTTCTGGGGCCAACGTCCTGACTTTC
TRBJ1-1	few	NA	TRBV10-3	CAISGGGQSKGPTEAFF	TGTGCCATCAGTGGGGGGGGACAATCAAAGGGGCCCACTGAAGCTTTCTTT
TRBJ2-5	NA	TRBD2	TRBV2	CASRRLAGVETQYF	TGTGCCAGCCGCCGACTAGCGGGGGTGGAGACCCAGTACTTC
TRBJ2-3	many	NA	TRBV30	CAWSVRRGREISF	TGTGCCTGGAGTGTACGAAGGGGGCGGGAGATTAGTTTT
TRBJ1-2	many	NA	TRBV21-1	CASSKTGNYGYTF	TGTGCCAGCAGCAAAACAGGAAACTATGGCTACACCTTC
TRBJ1-5	many	NA	TRBV20-1	CSAAEVINQPQHF	TGCAGTGCGGCAGAAGTAATAAATCAGCCCCAGCATTTT
TRBJ2-7	many	NA	TRBV27	CASSFKFGGSTYEQYF	TGTGCCAGCAGTTTCAAGTTTGGAGGCAGTACCTACGAGCAGTACTTC
TRBJ2-3	many	NA	TRBV5-8	CASSRSADTQYF	TGTGCCAGCAGCCGTAGCGCAGATACGCAGTATTTT
TRBJ1-3	many	TRBD1	TRBV6-5	CASSYRQGGWSGNTIYF	TGTGCCAGCAGTTACCGACAGGGCGGCTGGTCCGGAAACACCATATATTTT
TRBJ1-2	many	TRBD1	TRBV5-1	CASSLQGLANYGYTF	TGCGCCAGCAGCTTACAGGGGCTAGCTAACTATGGCTACACCTTC
TRBJ1-5	NA	NA	TRBV7-2	CASSLKIGRQPQHF	TGTGCCAGCAGCTTAAAGATAGGAAGGCAGCCCCAGCATTTT